This TCR beta chain came from a study of T cell changes during pregnancy in multiple sclerosis. Only in-frame clones appear in the TCRdb table, and some are missing; sequencing was by immunoSEQ multiplex PCR. Found here are under 45,000 clones, approximately 94% of them singletons; the top ten hold about 0.37%. V shed 7 bases and J shed 4 bases, with 8 bases lying between them. The CDR3 length is 11 residues. Germline V CDR1 and CDR2: MGHDK, SYGVNS. The receptor's source is a female donor with multiple sclerosis, enrolled in a pregnancy study. Sequenced here: CD4+ T cells from peripheral blood mononuclear cells, sampled after pregnancy. The chain couples TRBV25-1 to TRBJ2-7; D is ambiguous. In DNA form, the CDR3 reads TGTGCCAGCACGGGTCTATACGAGCAGTACTTC. Translated: CASTGLYEQYF.